The rows below give T cell receptor beta chains drawn from one sample of a study of blood T cell repertoires in COVID-19. Clones were sequenced by immunoSEQ multiplex PCR, and TCRdb holds only the in-frame ones, with some missing. The sample carries about 300,000 clones, around 84% recorded once. Sequenced material: PBMCs or T cells enriched from blood (not recorded which). These receptors all come from a man younger than 40 who had recovered from COVID-19. Each CDR3 is given with its conserved first and last residue. The D gene is left open where the match is weak. Only some rows state a clone size, as once, few, many or a class for expanded clones.

D gene	V gene	clone size	J gene	CDR3 protein	CDR3 DNA
TRBD2	TRBV7-6	-	TRBJ2-3	CASSLGLAGSSTDTQYF	TGTGCCAGCAGCTTAGGACTAGCGGGCTCTTCCACAGATACGCAGTATTTT
-	TRBV28	-	TRBJ2-3	CASKGTDTQYF	TGTGCCAGCAAGGGGACAGATACGCAGTATTTT
-	TRBV6-5	-	TRBJ1-5	CASSYDRHSNQPQHF	TGTGCCAGCAGTTACGACAGACATAGCAATCAGCCCCAGCATTTT
TRBD2	TRBV7-2	-	TRBJ2-2	CASSKSGRAGELFF	TGTGCCAGCAGCAAGAGCGGGAGGGCCGGGGAGCTGTTTTTT
-	TRBV7-9	-	TRBJ1-6	CASSPQSTNSPLHF	TGTGCCAGCAGCCCACAGTCTACCAATTCACCCCTCCACTTT
-	TRBV28	once	TRBJ1-4	CASRSTGLEKLFF	TGTGCCAGCAGGTCAACAGGGTTGGAAAAACTGTTTTTT
TRBD2	TRBV19	once	TRBJ2-2	CASRPTSGGLGELFF	TGTGCCAGCCGACCGACTAGCGGGGGTCTCGGGGAGCTGTTTTTT
TRBD1	TRBV19	-	TRBJ2-7	CASRARGPYEQYF	TGTGCCAGTAGGGCCAGGGGGCCATACGAGCAGTACTTC
TRBD1	TRBV3-1/TRBV3-2	-	TRBJ1-2	CASRLTGVDYGYTF	TGTGCCAGCAGACTGACAGGGGTGGACTATGGCTACACCTTC
TRBD1	TRBV18	-	TRBJ2-7	CASSPPLGQGATKYEQYF	TGTGCCAGCTCACCTCCTTTAGGACAGGGGGCGACCAAGTACGAGCAGTACTTC
-	TRBV11-3	once	TRBJ2-5	CASSSGETQYF	TGTGCCAGCAGCTCTGGCGAGACCCAGTACTTC
-	TRBV6-5	once	TRBJ1-3	CASKEDARRNTIYF	TGTGCCAGCAAGGAGGACGCACGGAGAAACACCATATATTTT
-	TRBV28	-	TRBJ1-6	CASSQRSYNSPLHF	TGTGCCAGCAGCCAGAGGTCCTATAATTCACCCCTCCACTTT
TRBD1	TRBV18	-	TRBJ1-1	CASSPTGVSAEAFF	TGTGCCAGCTCACCTACAGGGGTCTCGGCTGAAGCTTTCTTT
TRBD1	TRBV7-9	-	TRBJ2-3	CASSLQDRANTQYF	TGTGCCAGCAGCTTACAGGACAGGGCAAATACGCAGTATTTT
-	TRBV30	-	TRBJ2-7	CAWGEGVDYEQYF	TGTGCCTGGGGAGAGGGGGTAGACTACGAGCAGTACTTC
-	TRBV7-2	-	TRBJ2-7	CASSLAQGQPQYF	TGTGCCAGCAGCTTAGCGCAGGGCCAGCCCCAGTACTTC
-	TRBV12-3/TRBV12-4	-	TRBJ2-5	CASSLDSGETQYF	TGTGCCAGCAGTTTAGATAGCGGAGAGACCCAGTACTTC
-	TRBV16	-	TRBJ1-2	CASSQWAQKEAYGYTF	TGTGCCAGCAGCCAATGGGCCCAGAAAGAAGCCTATGGCTACACCTTC
TRBD1	TRBV5-1	once	TRBJ2-7	CASTRTGGAYEQYF	TGCGCCAGCACCCGGACAGGGGGCGCTTACGAGCAGTACTTC
-	TRBV2	-	TRBJ2-7	CASGGNRAEQYF	TGTGCCAGCGGGGGAAACAGGGCAGAGCAGTACTTC
-	TRBV28	-	TRBJ2-6	CASQATSGANVLTF	TGTGCCAGCCAGGCGACCTCTGGGGCCAACGTCCTGACTTTC
-	TRBV15	-	TRBJ2-7	CATSRARGIYEQYF	TGTGCCACCAGCAGAGCTCGCGGGATCTACGAGCAGTACTTC
-	TRBV27	-	TRBJ2-2	CASSSDSYTGELFF	TGTGCCAGCAGTTCGGACAGCTACACCGGGGAGCTGTTTTTT
TRBD1	TRBV18	-	TRBJ2-3	CASSPRGLGQGATDTQYF	TGTGCCAGCTCACCTAGGGGATTGGGACAGGGGGCCACAGATACGCAGTATTTT
TRBD2	TRBV15	-	TRBJ2-5	CATSRERAGGPSETQYF	TGTGCCACCAGCAGAGAACGGGCGGGAGGGCCCTCGGAGACCCAGTACTTC
TRBD1	TRBV6-1	-	TRBJ2-5	CASSERLGQGPRSGTQYF	TGTGCCAGCAGTGAGAGATTGGGACAGGGTCCTAGGAGTGGGACCCAGTACTTC
-	TRBV12-3/TRBV12-4	-	TRBJ1-2	CASSKGARATF	TGTGCCAGCAGTAAAGGGGCCAGGGCCACCTTC